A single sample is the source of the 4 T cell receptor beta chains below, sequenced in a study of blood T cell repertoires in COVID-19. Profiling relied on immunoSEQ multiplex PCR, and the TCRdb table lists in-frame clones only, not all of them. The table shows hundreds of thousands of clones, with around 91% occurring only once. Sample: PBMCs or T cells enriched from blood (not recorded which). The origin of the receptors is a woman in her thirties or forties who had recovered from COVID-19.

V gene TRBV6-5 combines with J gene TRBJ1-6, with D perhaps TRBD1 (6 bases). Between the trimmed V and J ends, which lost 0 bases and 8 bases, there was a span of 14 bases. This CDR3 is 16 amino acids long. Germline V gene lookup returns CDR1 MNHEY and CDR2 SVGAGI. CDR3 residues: CASSYSAQGRDSPLHF. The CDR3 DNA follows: TGTGCCAGCAGTTACTCGGCCCAGGGGAGGGATTCACCCCTCCACTTT.

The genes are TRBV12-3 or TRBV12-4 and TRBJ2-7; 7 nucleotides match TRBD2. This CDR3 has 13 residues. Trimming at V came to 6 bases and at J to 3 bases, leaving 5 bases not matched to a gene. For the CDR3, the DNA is TGTGCCAGCAGGCCCAGGGAGGGCTACGAGCAGTACTTC. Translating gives CASRPREGYEQYF.

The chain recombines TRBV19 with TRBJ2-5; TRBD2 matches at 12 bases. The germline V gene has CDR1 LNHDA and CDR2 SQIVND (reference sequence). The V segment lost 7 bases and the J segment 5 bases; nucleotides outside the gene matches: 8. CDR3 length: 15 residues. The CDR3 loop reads CASTPSGGASETQYF. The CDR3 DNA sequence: TGTGCCAGTACTCCTAGCGGGGGGGCTTCTGAGACCCAGTACTTC.

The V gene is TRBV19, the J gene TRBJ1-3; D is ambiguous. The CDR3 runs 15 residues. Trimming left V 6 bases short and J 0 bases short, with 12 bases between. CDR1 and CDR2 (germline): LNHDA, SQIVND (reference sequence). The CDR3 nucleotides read TGTGCCAGTAGCCTACTAGGACTCTCTGGAAACACCATATATTTT. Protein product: CASSLLGLSGNTIYF.